A selection of T cell receptor beta chains follows, all from one sample in a study of blood T cell repertoires in COVID-19. This table comes from immunoSEQ multiplex PCR, and its TCRdb copy is limited to in-frame clones, with some not included. This table has under 450,000 clones, 65% to 90% appearing once. Sequences were obtained from peripheral blood. These receptors were obtained from an older woman with COVID-19, enrolled during active disease. Each CDR3 is given with its conserved first and last residue. The D gene is left open where the match is weak. Size is stated for part of the rows, as once, few or many counts, or as a class when the clone is expanded.

clone size: once; V gene: TRBV11-3; J gene: TRBJ2-3; D gene: TRBD2; CDR3 DNA: TGTGCCAGCAGCTTGGTAGCGGGGGGGTCAGATACGCAGTATTTT; CDR3 protein: CASSLVAGGSDTQYF
clone size: NA; V gene: TRBV6-1; J gene: TRBJ2-7; D gene: NA; CDR3 DNA: TGTGCCAGCAGTGAATATTACAGCCGCCCCTACGAGCAGTACTTC; CDR3 protein: CASSEYYSRPYEQYF
clone size: NA; V gene: TRBV12-5; J gene: TRBJ1-2; D gene: NA; CDR3 DNA: TGTGCTAGTGGTTTGGCGACCGGGATTATTGGCTACACCTTC; CDR3 protein: CASGLATGIIGYTF
clone size: NA; V gene: TRBV7-9; J gene: TRBJ1-6; D gene: NA; CDR3 DNA: TGTGCCAGCAGCTCCAACCGACAGAAGGGTGGTTCACCCCTCCACTTT; CDR3 protein: CASSSNRQKGGSPLHF
clone size: NA; V gene: TRBV6-1; J gene: TRBJ1-2; D gene: TRBD1; CDR3 DNA: TGTGCCAGCAGTGAAGCGGGGACAGTGGACTATGGCTACACCTTC; CDR3 protein: CASSEAGTVDYGYTF
clone size: NA; V gene: TRBV6-2/TRBV6-3; J gene: TRBJ2-7; D gene: NA; CDR3 DNA: TGTGCCAGCAGCTATGACAGTGTCTTAGACGAGCAGTACTTC; CDR3 protein: CASSYDSVLDEQYF
clone size: NA; V gene: TRBV28; J gene: TRBJ1-5; D gene: NA; CDR3 DNA: TGTGCCAGCAGCTTTATATCGGGGGGATGGGACAATCAGCCCCAGCATTTT; CDR3 protein: CASSFISGGWDNQPQHF
clone size: once; V gene: TRBV5-1; J gene: TRBJ2-2; D gene: NA; CDR3 DNA: TGCGCCAGCAGCTTGGCCAGACTAACCGGGGAGCTGTTTTTT; CDR3 protein: CASSLARLTGELFF
clone size: NA; V gene: TRBV14; J gene: TRBJ1-2; D gene: TRBD1; CDR3 DNA: TGTGCCAGCAGCCAAGGTGGACAGGGAATCGGTGGCTACACCTTC; CDR3 protein: CASSQGGQGIGGYTF
clone size: NA; V gene: TRBV4-2; J gene: TRBJ1-3; D gene: TRBD1; CDR3 DNA: TGTGCCAGCAGCCAAGATCTACAGGGGACTGGAAACACCATATATTTT; CDR3 protein: CASSQDLQGTGNTIYF
clone size: NA; V gene: TRBV18; J gene: TRBJ1-3; D gene: NA; CDR3 DNA: TGTGCCAGCTCACCCTGGGACACCTCTGGAAACACCATATATTTT; CDR3 protein: CASSPWDTSGNTIYF
clone size: NA; V gene: TRBV19; J gene: TRBJ2-7; D gene: TRBD2; CDR3 DNA: TGTGCCAGTAGTATAGCCGGGGCGGCGGGGGGGACCCCCTACGAGCAGTACTTC; CDR3 protein: CASSIAGAAGGTPYEQYF
clone size: NA; V gene: TRBV30; J gene: TRBJ1-1; D gene: TRBD1; CDR3 DNA: TGTGCCTGGAGGGGACAGGGATTGAACACTGAAGCTTTCTTT; CDR3 protein: CAWRGQGLNTEAFF
clone size: NA; V gene: TRBV6-2/TRBV6-3; J gene: TRBJ2-7; D gene: NA; CDR3 DNA: TGTGCCAGCAGCCACAGATACGAGCAGTACTTC; CDR3 protein: CASSHRYEQYF
clone size: NA; V gene: TRBV4-2; J gene: TRBJ2-3; D gene: TRBD1; CDR3 DNA: TGTGCCAGCAGCCAGAGGACAGGGGGAACAGATACGCAGTATTTT; CDR3 protein: CASSQRTGGTDTQYF
clone size: NA; V gene: TRBV6-5; J gene: TRBJ2-7; D gene: TRBD2; CDR3 DNA: TGTGCCAGCAATAAACTAGCGGGGGGAACCTACGAGCAGTACTTC; CDR3 protein: CASNKLAGGTYEQYF
clone size: NA; V gene: TRBV12-5; J gene: TRBJ1-1; D gene: NA; CDR3 DNA: TGTGCTAGTGGCTGGGACATTTCCACTGAAGCTTTCTTT; CDR3 protein: CASGWDISTEAFF
clone size: once; V gene: TRBV6-4; J gene: TRBJ2-5; D gene: TRBD1; CDR3 DNA: TGTGCCAGCAGAATTACAGGGGGAGCTGAGACCCAGTACTTC; CDR3 protein: CASRITGGAETQYF
clone size: NA; V gene: TRBV5-6; J gene: TRBJ1-5; D gene: TRBD1; CDR3 DNA: TGTGCCAGCAGCTTGGGGACAGGACTCGCGCAGCCCCAGCATTTT; CDR3 protein: CASSLGTGLAQPQHF
clone size: NA; V gene: TRBV9; J gene: TRBJ1-2; D gene: NA; CDR3 DNA: TGTGCCAGCAGCGTCGGAATACAGGGAAGCTATGGCTACACCTTC; CDR3 protein: CASSVGIQGSYGYTF
clone size: few; V gene: TRBV19; J gene: TRBJ1-6; D gene: TRBD1; CDR3 DNA: TGTGCCAGTAGTCTAAGGGACAGGGGAGGAGGATCACCCCTCCACTTT; CDR3 protein: CASSLRDRGGGSPLHF
clone size: NA; V gene: TRBV15; J gene: TRBJ1-1; D gene: TRBD1; CDR3 DNA: TGTGCCACCAGCAGAGCCGCGGGACAGTGGGTAGGGACTGAAGCTTTCTTT; CDR3 protein: CATSRAAGQWVGTEAFF
clone size: NA; V gene: TRBV30; J gene: TRBJ1-1; D gene: NA; CDR3 DNA: TGTGCCTGGAGCCCGGGGTGGGGAAGCGACACTGAAGCTTTCTTT; CDR3 protein: CAWSPGWGSDTEAFF
clone size: NA; V gene: TRBV10-3; J gene: TRBJ2-2; D gene: TRBD2; CDR3 DNA: TGTGCCATCAGTGAGCAAGCTAGCGGGAGAACCGGGGAGCTGTTTTTT; CDR3 protein: CAISEQASGRTGELFF
clone size: NA; V gene: TRBV4-3; J gene: TRBJ2-3; D gene: NA; CDR3 DNA: TGCGCCAGCAGCCAAGAAACGTCCGCACCCGGTAGTACGCAGTATTTT; CDR3 protein: CASSQETSAPGSTQYF
clone size: NA; V gene: TRBV30; J gene: TRBJ1-2; D gene: NA; CDR3 DNA: TGTGCCTGGAGTGTAATGGACGGGGTTGGCTACACCTTC; CDR3 protein: CAWSVMDGVGYTF